This T cell receptor (beta chain) was profiled in a study of T cell responses to AZD1222 COVID-19 vaccine. The study's findings and limits: Spike-wide vaccine-associated CD4 TCRs dominated at 160-218 and 743-854.

With respect to this clone: Its antigen is as yet unknown.

CDR1 MDHEN and CDR2 SYDVKM come from the germline V gene. The CDR3 is 15 amino acids. The V and J ends lost 7 bases and 5 bases, in that order; junction bases with no gene match: 11. Sequencing was performed with immunoSEQ multiplex PCR; in TCRdb, only in-frame clones are kept and a portion is missing. Found here are some 200,000 clones, approximately 91% of them singletons; the top ten hold over 1.5%. The specimen was peripheral blood, collected 28 days after the second AZD1222 dose. The rearrangement uses TRBV28 and TRBJ2-1, with 7 positions matching TRBD2. This clonotype was obtained from an adult who received the AZD1222 COVID-19 vaccine. The CDR3 sequence: CASTAPGEGNNEQFF. In DNA form, the CDR3 reads TGTGCCAGCACCGCTCCCGGGGAGGGGAACAATGAGCAGTTCTTC.